The 3 T cell receptor beta chains presented below share a single source sample, sequenced in a study of blood T cell repertoires in COVID-19. Sequencing used immunoSEQ multiplex PCR; TCRdb keeps in-frame clones, though not all of them. The data show 170,000 or so clones, approximately 90% seen once. The sample comprised peripheral blood. The receptors were sampled from a woman between 65 and 79 years old with COVID-19, enrolled during active disease.

The chain links TRBV3-1 (or the pseudogene TRBV3-2) to TRBJ2-5; D perhaps matches TRBD1 (6 bases). CDR3 length equals 15 residues. Trimming pared 5 bases from V and 0 bases from J, leaving 13 bases between. The germline gives CDR1 LGHDT, CDR2 YNNKEL (reference sequence). The CDR3 protein is CASSYIGQNQETQYF. The CDR3 nucleotides read TGTGCCAGCAGCTACATAGGACAGAACCAAGAGACCCAGTACTTC.

This chain joins TRBV6-5 and TRBJ2-1; no clear D. The CDR3 totals 12 residues. CDR1 is MNHEY and CDR2 is SVGAGI in the germline V gene. The V gene lost 0 bases and the J gene lost 10 bases, with 7 bases spanning the gap. CDR3 sequence (DNA): TGTGCCAGCAGTTACTCGACCGGGGAGCAGTTCTTC. Protein product: CASSYSTGEQFF.

CDR3 in amino acids: CASSLTNGAGEQFF. The CDR3 bases are TGTGCCAGCAGCTTAACCAACGGAGCCGGTGAGCAGTTCTTC. The chain has TRBV11-2 and TRBJ2-1; D remains ambiguous. Trimming took off 2 bases at V and 9 bases at J, with 14 bases between the two ends. The CDR3 runs 14 residues. Looked up from germline, CDR1 is SGHAT and CDR2 is FQNNGV.